The entry that follows covers one TCR beta chain sequence. Antigen unknown. At collection, donors were nominally healthy, but unrecorded immune exposures were probable. This record comes from a study of cytomegalovirus exposure and HLA in healthy donors. Study overall: Some 87 million unique TCRs from HLA-typed donors were held in an early release of data.

Study findings and constraints: Serostatus for CMV was the only available immune exposure information. The analysis excluded some indistinguishable V segments, including TRBV6-2 and TRBV6-3.

Per germline, CDR1 MNHNS and CDR2 SASEGT. The trim removed 4 bases at V and 5 bases at J, leaving 8 bases unmatched. The CDR3 loop spans 16 amino acids. Use of 60 Vbeta and 13 Jbeta primers characterized the PCR. Clones were sequenced by immunoSEQ multiplex PCR, and TCRdb holds only the in-frame ones, with some missing. Among 100,000 to 120,000 clones listed, approximately 86% were seen once. The specimen was PBMCs. The genes are TRBV6-1 and TRBJ1-6; 7 nucleotides agree with TRBD1. The TCR was taken from a man between 35 and 55 years old in good health and CMV-seronegative. The chain's CDR3 is CASSAMGTVNNSPLHF. The CDR3 coding sequence is TGTGCCAGCAGTGCAATGGGGACAGTCAATAATTCACCCCTCCACTTT.